This is a list of T cell receptor beta chains from one sample in a study of CD8 T cells in ankylosing spondylitis. TCRdb reprocessed the 5' RACE reads via MiXCR and lists one record per CDR3 protein. The sample holds approximately 100,000 distinct CDR3 sequences; under 30% are singletons and the top ten take over 9%. The specimen sequenced was synovial fluid, either unsorted or a sorted T cell fraction (not recorded which). The receptors shown here come from a male donor with ankylosing spondylitis. CDR3s include the opening cysteine and the closing phenylalanine or tryptophan.

>TRBV2
CASSWGSRTEAFF
>TRBV5-1
CASSPDRGGSTTQYF
>TRBV24-1
CATSDLTGDTDTQYF
>TRBV19
CASSIWGTSGIPEQFF
>TRBV10-2
CASSEIRAGGPEQFF
>TRBV2
CASSEKVTSTQYF
>TRBV11-2
CASSLVRQGAKNIQYF
>TRBV7-2
CASSRPAQTQYF
>TRBV5-5
CASSKDTFQETQYF
>TRBV2
CASSAVLAVPYTGELFF
>TRBV7-2
CASSFTSSGNEQYF
>TRBV20-1
CSLKLGQGGNEQFF
>TRBV18
CASSPGQGGETQYF
>TRBV10-3
CAISDRQSTYEQYF
>TRBV12-3/TRBV12-4
CASTLAGLTGELFF
>TRBV24-1
CATSGQANTGELFF
>TRBV20-1
CSGGPGDTQYF
>TRBV5-1
CASRWGAGVNNEQFF
>TRBV19
CASSILPTSGRPLEQFF
>TRBV11-2
CASSLVRIADTQYF
>TRBV7-9
CASSLAGQQETQYF
>TRBV7-9
CASSPNEQFF
>TRBV12-3/TRBV12-4
CASSLGAAPETQYF
>TRBV27
CASKKFHRELNSPLHF
>TRBV20-1
CSAPQGPTDTQYF
>TRBV4-2
CASSQTVYQETQYF
>TRBV12-3/TRBV12-4
CASIPTGANVLTF
>TRBV12-3/TRBV12-4
CASSSGTSGHNEQFF
>TRBV9
CASSLGGQGGYNEQFF
>TRBV6-5
CASSFQGTNSPLHF
>TRBV29-1
CSVTTGMNTEAFF
>TRBV3-1
CASSQETSGTEQFF
>TRBV29-1
CSVSSGSINEQFF
>TRBV11-2
CASSPRGGAGYNEQFF
>TRBV12-3/TRBV12-4
CASSSGQGANTF
>TRBV3-1
CASSLRDRRLFF
>TRBV5-1
CASSSGERNTEAFF
>TRBV27
CASSLGRTGVGGYTF
>TRBV10-3
CAIRGSTGANVLTF
>TRBV5-1
CASSPLQGKGTEAFF
>TRBV7-2
CASSLPGLAGGNNEQFF
>TRBV5-1
CASYQGTGGSGYTF
>TRBV29-1
CTPFKNTEAFF
>TRBV5-1
CASSFQAGEETQYF
>TRBV7-8
CASSMTSGYNEQFF
>TRBV10-2
CASSGWADSGNTIYF
>TRBV29-1
CSVDGLAGSTDTQYF
>TRBV2
CASAGVTADTQYF
>TRBV29-1
CSSRDNNYGYTF
>TRBV5-6
CASSSPSEFLRAKNIQYF
>TRBV19
CASSIGGGQPQHF
>TRBV19
CASTDWVNEQFF
>TRBV7-9
CASSPAGNSYNEQFF
>TRBV29-1
CSVGHGYNEQFF
>TRBV20-1
CSAPSERGFDNEQFF